Below are 27 T cell receptor beta chains sequenced from a single sample in a study of blood T cells in healthy people across ages. With a J-beta primer mix and a sample-barcoded 5' primer, a second PCR ran about 7 to 11 cycles. Each CDR3 protein is one row after TCRdb ran MiXCR on the 5' RACE reads. Of 1,800,000 or so distinct CDR3 sequences listed, 39% are singletons. Sequencing was carried out using blood. Every receptor here comes from a human donor in good health.

The sample holds a few counts of this clonotype. This chain links TRBV20-1 with TRBJ1-2; 8 nucleotides align to TRBD1. The germline V gene encodes CDR1 DFQATT and CDR2 SNEGSKA (reference sequence). J lost 4 bases, V lost 0 bases, and 4 bases had no gene match. The CDR3 spans 14 residues. This chain's CDR3 is CSARDPDRGYGYTF. In nucleotides, the CDR3 is TGCAGTGCTAGAGATCCAGACAGGGGCTATGGCTACACCTTC.

This chain joins TRBV7-8 and TRBJ1-2; possible D gene TRBD1, 6 bases. CDR1 and CDR2 from the germline V gene are SGHVS and FQNEAQ. The V gene lost 5 bases and the J gene lost 4 bases, with 17 bases spanning the gap. This CDR3 contains 15 residues. The CDR3 here is CASSPDPTGFYGYTF. In nucleotides, the CDR3 is TGTGCCAGCAGCCCAGACCCCACAGGGTTCTATGGCTACACCTTC.

J is TRBJ1-3 and V is TRBV20-1, with D perhaps matching TRBD1 (5 bases). Per germline, CDR1 DFQATT and CDR2 SNEGSKA (reference sequence). The CDR3 is made up of 12 amino acids. V was shortened by 6 bases and J by 0 bases, with 6 bases between the two germline ends. CDR3 sequence: CSAGASGNTIYF. The CDR3 DNA reads as TGCAGTGCCGGGGCCTCTGGAAACACCATATATTTT.

The V and J genes are TRBV29-1 and TRBJ2-5; D not certain. Per germline, CDR1 SQVTM and CDR2 ANQGSEA. The CDR3 is made up of 14 amino acids. Trimming removed 4 bases from V and 2 bases from J, with 14 bases in between. Written as DNA, the CDR3 is TGCAGCGTTGGGATTGGTACAGATCAAGAGACCCAGTACTTC. It specifies CSVGIGTDQETQYF.

The gene calls are TRBV24-1 and TRBJ1-1; 8 positions match TRBD1. In germline, CDR1 is KGHDR, CDR2 SFDVKD. V gave up 8 bases and J gave up 1 base; unmatched junction bases: 11. The CDR3 sequence is 16 residues long. The CDR3 protein is CATNRPSGGENTEAFF. Here the CDR3 DNA reads TGTGCCACCAACCGACCCTCAGGGGGCGAGAACACTGAAGCTTTCTTT.

This chain connects TRBV11-3 to TRBJ2-6, with D unresolved. This CDR3 is built from 16 residues. Trimming pared 8 bases from V and 0 bases from J, leaving 14 bases between. Germline loops: CDR1 SGHNT, CDR2 YENEEA. The CDR3 nucleotides read TGTGCCAGCGAGGCAGGTCTTCTCTCTGGGGCCAACGTCCTGACTTTC. Protein: CASEAGLLSGANVLTF.

With regard to this clonotype: Sequence at one end of the junction differs from germline and may be a read error. J is TRBJ2-3 and V is TRBV7-2; D not certain. Per germline, CDR1 SGHTA and CDR2 FQGNSA. The CDR3 has 16 amino acids. This CDR3 reads CASSLGPTGFTDTQYF. The DNA for the CDR3 is TGTGCCAGCAGCTTAGGTCCGACTGGATTCACAGATACACAGTATTTT. Drawing the rest from reference TRBV7-2 and TRBJ2-3, the complete variable domain is GAGVSQSPSNKVTEKGKDVELRCDPISGHTALYWYRQSLGQGLEFLIYFQGNSAPDKSGLPSDRFSAERTGGSVSTLTIQRTQQEDSAVYLCASSLGPTGFTDTQYFGPGTRLTVL.

The chain is built from TRBV3-1 and TRBJ2-4, with 9 bases identical to TRBD1. The DNA end favors TRBJ2-5, so the J call may be wrong. The CDR3 covers 16 residues. Per the germline V gene, CDR1 is LGHDT and CDR2 is YNNKEL (reference sequence). Here the CDR3 DNA reads TGTGCCAGCAGCCAAGCCTCAACAGGGGGCACAGAGACCCAGTACTTC. Its translation: CASSQASTGGTETQYF.

There are a few counts of this clonotype. The chain has TRBV2 and TRBJ2-3; 13 nucleotides line up with TRBD2. V shed 4 bases and J 4 bases; nucleotides not matched to a gene: 2. Germline V lookup: CDR1 SNHLY, CDR2 FYNNEI. CDR3 size: 15 residues. The CDR3 nucleotides read TGTGCCAGCAGTGGACTAGCGGGGGGAGCAGATACGCAGTATTTT. It codes for CASSGLAGGADTQYF.

Only one count was recorded for this clonotype. V gene TRBV6-6 combines with J gene TRBJ2-5, with 13 bases lining up with TRBD2. With V trimmed by 5 bases and J by 5 bases, 5 bases remained unmatched. CDR3 length: 15 residues. The germline V gene encodes CDR1 MNHNY and CDR2 SVGAGI (reference sequence). The CDR3 reads CASSPGLAGSETQYF. The CDR3 coding sequence is TGTGCCAGCAGTCCGGGACTAGCGGGGTCTGAGACCCAGTACTTC.

The chain combines TRBV6-6 with TRBJ2-1, with 7 nucleotides matching TRBD1. V gave up 4 bases and J gave up 7 bases; unmatched junction bases: 13. Germline-derived CDR1 and CDR2 are MNHNY and SVGAGI (reference sequence). The CDR3 is made up of 16 amino acids. DNA for the CDR3: TGTGCCAGCAGTTCCGGCACAACAGGGGTGAGGAATGAGCAGTTCTTC. This sequence encodes CASSSGTTGVRNEQFF.

This clonotype was counted only a few times. This chain links TRBV5-1 with TRBJ2-7; 9 positions match TRBD2. The germline CDR1 and CDR2 sequences are SGHRS and YFSETQ. The V and J ends lost 0 bases and 2 bases, in that order; junction bases with no gene match: 3. The CDR3 covers 15 residues. CDR3 sequence reads: CASSLAERGAYEQYF. For the CDR3, the DNA is TGCGCCAGCAGCTTGGCGGAGCGGGGGGCCTACGAGCAGTACTTC. The whole variable domain, filled in from reference TRBV5-1 and TRBJ2-7, reads KAGVTQTPRYLIKTRGQQVTLSCSPISGHRSVSWYQQTPGQGLQFLFEYFSETQRNKGNFPGRFSGRQFSNSRSEMNVSTLELGDSALYLCASSLAERGAYEQYFGPGTRLTVT.

This chain connects TRBV7-2 to TRBJ2-6; the match to TRBD1 covers 8 bases. Germline V gene sequence: CDR1 SGHTA, CDR2 FQGNSA. This CDR3 has 18 amino acids. J gave up 0 bases and V 5 bases, and 9 bases lay outside the gene matches. This CDR3 reads CASSLNRDRSSGANVLTF. Here the CDR3 DNA reads TGTGCCAGCAGCCTAAACCGGGACAGGAGCTCTGGGGCCAACGTCCTGACTTTC. Full variable domain (remainder filled in from reference TRBV7-2 and TRBJ2-6): GAGVSQSPSNKVTEKGKDVELRCDPISGHTALYWYRQSLGQGLEFLIYFQGNSAPDKSGLPSDRFSAERTGGSVSTLTIQRTQQEDSAVYLCASSLNRDRSSGANVLTFGAGSRLTVL.

This clonotype was counted between two and nine times. J is TRBJ2-5 and V is TRBV3-1; D not certain. The CDR3 totals 16 residues. V was trimmed by 3 bases and J by 7 bases, leaving 21 bases between them. CDR1 LGHDT and CDR2 YNNKEL come from the germline V gene (reference sequence). The CDR3: CASSHGLERPPGTQYF. DNA of the CDR3: TGTGCCAGCAGCCACGGTTTGGAGAGACCCCCGGGGACCCAGTACTTC.

This clonotype was counted only a few times. V and J are TRBV15 and TRBJ2-1; D unresolved. This CDR3 has 12 residues. Trimming removed 0 bases at V and 7 bases at J, with 4 bases between. Germline V lookup: CDR1 LNHNV, CDR2 YYDKDF (reference sequence). The DNA of the CDR3 is TGTGCCACCAGCAGAGATGGAAATGAGCAGTTCTTC. It translates to CATSRDGNEQFF.

This clonotype has more than one count but fewer than ten. The genes are TRBV12-3 or TRBV12-4 and TRBJ1-1; D ambiguous. Trimming took off 3 bases at V and 10 bases at J, with 12 bases between the two ends. CDR3 length: 12 residues. CDR3 protein: CASSLLREGAFF. Here the CDR3 DNA reads TGTGCCAGCAGTTTGCTGCGGGAGGGAGCTTTCTTT.

A word on this clonotype: One end of the junction varies from germline; a read error may be responsible. The genes are TRBV7-7 and TRBJ2-5, with 8 bases that match TRBD2. Germline CDR1 and CDR2: SSHAT and FNYEAQ (reference sequence). The CDR3 sequence is 16 residues long. Written as DNA, the CDR3 is TGTGCTAGCAGCTCCTTGACCGGGACTAGTCTGGAGACCCAGTACTTC. Translation: CASSSLTGTSLETQYF.

The sample holds a few counts of this clonotype. One junction end does not reproduce the germline sequence, and a read error may be involved. This chain joins TRBV7-8 and TRBJ1-5; D remains ambiguous. From germline, CDR1 is SGHVS and CDR2 FQNEAQ. The CDR3 is made up of 14 amino acids. CDR3 amino acids: CASSLREVNRPQHF. The CDR3, as DNA: TGTGCCAGCAGCTTACGGGAGGTAAATCGGCCCCAGCATTTT. Combining the CDR3 with reference TRBV7-8 and TRBJ1-5 gives the whole variable domain GAGVSQSPRYKVAKRGQDVALRCDPISGHVSLFWYQQALGQGPEFLTYFQNEAQLDKSGLPSDRFFAERPEGSVSTLKIQRTQQEDSAVYLCASSLREVNRPQHFGDGTRLSIL.

The chain carries TRBV28 and TRBJ2-4; a weak D match, TRBD1 (6 bases). The closer fit of TRBJ2-7 to the DNA end suggests the J call may be wrong. The CDR3 sequence is 12 residues long. Looked up from germline, CDR1 is MDHEN and CDR2 is SYDVKM. CDR3 loop: CASLEGGYEQYF. CDR3 DNA: TGTGCCAGTTTGGAAGGGGGTTACGAGCAGTACTTC.

The V and J genes are TRBV12-3 or TRBV12-4 and TRBJ1-5; D gene ambiguous. There are 15 residues in the CDR3. V lost 5 bases to trimming and J lost 6 bases, with 17 bases between them. CDR3 DNA sequence: TGTGCCAGCAGTCCCCGGGAATCTGTGGGTCAGCCCCAGCATTTT. This encodes CASSPRESVGQPQHF.

This clonotype was counted between two and nine times. The chain joins TRBV7-9 to TRBJ2-5, with a possible D match to TRBD1 (5 bases). The germline gives CDR1 SEHNR, CDR2 FQNEAQ (reference sequence). CDR3 length: 14 amino acids. V was pared by 5 bases and J by 2 bases, with 12 bases between. The CDR3 coding sequence is TGTGCCAGCAGCCTTCAGACAGTGCAAGAGACCCAGTACTTC. This sequence encodes CASSLQTVQETQYF.

This clonotype showed up just a few times. This chain connects TRBV14 to TRBJ1-2; D is possibly TRBD1 (5 bases). Germline V lookup: CDR1 SGHDN, CDR2 FVKESK. V was shortened by 2 bases and J by 2 bases, with 9 bases between the two germline ends. The CDR3 runs 14 residues. CDR3 DNA sequence: TGTGCCAGCAGCCAACAGACAGCGAACTATGGCTACACCTTC. This encodes CASSQQTANYGYTF.

This clonotype was counted many times. V gene TRBV5-1 combines with J gene TRBJ1-2; TRBD1 is a possible D gene (5 bases). V lost 0 bases and J 2 bases, leaving 8 bases between the germline ends. The CDR3 totals 14 residues. Per the germline V gene, CDR1 is SGHRS and CDR2 is YFSETQ. In DNA form, the CDR3 reads TGCGCCAGCAGCTTGGGGGGCCGCAACTATGGCTACACCTTC. As protein: CASSLGGRNYGYTF.

This clonotype was counted only a few times. The V gene is TRBV12-3 or TRBV12-4, the J gene TRBJ1-2; D unclear. The length of the CDR3 is 13 residues. Between the trimmed V and J ends, which lost 5 bases and 2 bases, there was a span of 9 bases. The CDR3 is CASSPDQNYGYTF. CDR3 bases: TGTGCCAGCAGTCCCGACCAAAACTATGGCTACACCTTC.

The chain joins TRBV20-1 to TRBJ1-5; 8 bases are a match to TRBD1. Germline trimming cut 3 bases from V and 7 bases from J; bases unmatched to any gene: 2. Looked up from germline, CDR1 is DFQATT and CDR2 is SNEGSKA (reference sequence). The length of the CDR3 is 12 residues. The CDR3 spells CSASDRGQPQHF. The CDR3 DNA reads as TGCAGTGCTAGCGACAGGGGACAGCCCCAGCATTTT.

V usage is TRBV24-1 and J usage is TRBJ2-7; TRBD2 aligns across 7 bases. The CDR3 is 12 amino acids. The germline CDR1 and CDR2 sequences are KGHDR and SFDVKD. Germline trimming cut 9 bases from V and 5 bases from J; bases unmatched to any gene: 6. CDR3 loop: CATQSGVNEQYF. The CDR3 region has the DNA TGTGCCACCCAAAGCGGGGTGAACGAGCAGTACTTC.

This sequence joins TRBV6-6 and TRBJ2-7; D is perhaps TRBD1 (6 bases). The CDR3 is 12 residues long. V was clipped by 6 bases and J by 6 bases, with 12 bases between them. Germline lookup yields CDR1 MNHNY and CDR2 SVGAGI (reference sequence). CDR3 residues: CASSIPGVEQYF. CDR3 DNA: TGTGCCAGCAGCATACCAGGGGTCGAGCAGTACTTC.